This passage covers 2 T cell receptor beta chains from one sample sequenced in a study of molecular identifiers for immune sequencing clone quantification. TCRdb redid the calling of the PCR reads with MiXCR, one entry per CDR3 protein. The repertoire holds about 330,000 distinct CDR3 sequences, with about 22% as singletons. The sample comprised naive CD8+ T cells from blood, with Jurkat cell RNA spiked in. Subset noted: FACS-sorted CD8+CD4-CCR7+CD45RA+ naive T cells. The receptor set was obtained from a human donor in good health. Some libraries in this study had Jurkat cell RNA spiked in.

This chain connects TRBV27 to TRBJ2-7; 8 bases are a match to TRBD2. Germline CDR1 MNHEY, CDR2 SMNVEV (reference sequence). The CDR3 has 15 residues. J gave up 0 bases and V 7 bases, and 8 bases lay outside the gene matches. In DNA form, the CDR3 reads TGTGCCAGCACCGGAAGCGGGAGACGCTCCTACGAGCAGTACTTC. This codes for CASTGSGRRSYEQYF.

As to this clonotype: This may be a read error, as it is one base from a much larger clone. CDR3 coding DNA: TGTGCCACCACTGAGGGGCCGACCGGAAAGGCTTTCATAATCACAGATACGCAGTATTTT. Encoded protein: CATTEGPTGKAFIITDTQYF. The V gene is TRBV24-1, the J gene TRBJ2-3; D may be TRBD1 or TRBD2 (5 bases each). V lost 8 bases and J lost 2, with 31 bases in between. This CDR3 contains 20 residues. Germline values: CDR1 KGHDR, CDR2 SFDVKD.